This entry lists 17 T cell receptor beta chains sequenced from one sample in a study of blood T cell repertoires in COVID-19. Assay used: immunoSEQ multiplex PCR; TCRdb lists only in-frame clones, some missing. The table records roughly 210,000 clones, approximately 81% of them present only once. Sequencing used peripheral blood. The receptors derive from a woman of 80 years or more with COVID-19, enrolled during active disease.

The CDR3 is CASSRYSNQPQHF. In nucleotides, the CDR3 is TGTGCCAGCAGCCGCTATAGCAATCAGCCCCAGCATTTT. This chain connects TRBV7-9 to TRBJ1-5; the D is unclear. The CDR3 has 13 residues. Per germline, CDR1 SEHNR and CDR2 FQNEAQ (reference sequence). Between the trimmed V and J ends, which lost 5 bases and 0 bases, there was a span of 5 bases.

The chain combines TRBV19 with TRBJ2-6; 8 bases fit TRBD1. V was pared by 6 bases and J by 1 base, with 8 bases of the junction left unmatched. The CDR3 loop spans 17 amino acids. Germline V gives CDR1 LNHDA, CDR2 SQIVND (reference sequence). As DNA, the CDR3 is TGTGCCAGTAGCCCCGGGACAGGCGCGTCTGGGGCCAACGTCCTGACTTTC. Protein: CASSPGTGASGANVLTF.

The chain has TRBV5-1 and TRBJ2-5, with TRBD1 matching over 7 bases. The CDR3 covers 16 residues. V gave up 0 bases and J gave up 5 bases; unmatched junction bases: 10. The germline gives CDR1 SGHRS, CDR2 YFSETQ. The DNA for the CDR3 is TGCGCCAGCAGCTTGGTATCTGGGGGCAGGGGGGAGACCCAGTACTTC. It yields the protein CASSLVSGGRGETQYF.

The chain couples TRBV3-1 (or the pseudogene TRBV3-2) to TRBJ1-1; D perhaps matches TRBD1 (5 bases). V lost 4 bases, J lost 1 base, and 7 bases lay in between. The germline gives CDR1 LGHDT, CDR2 YNNKEL (reference sequence). This CDR3 is built from 13 residues. CDR3 loop: CASSPGGNTEAFF. The CDR3 DNA reads as TGTGCCAGCAGCCCCGGGGGGAACACTGAAGCTTTCTTT.

This chain connects TRBV5-1 to TRBJ2-2, with 9 bases lining up with TRBD1. The CDR3 runs to 14 residues. J was trimmed by 0 bases and V by 8 bases; bases with no gene match: 2. Germline lookup yields CDR1 SGHRS and CDR2 YFSETQ. The CDR3 coding sequence is TGCGCCAGTAGGACAGGGGCGAACACCGGGGAGCTGTTTTTT. The encoded protein is CASRTGANTGELFF.

The chain employs TRBV5-4 and TRBJ2-2, with a possible D match to TRBD1 (6 bases). With 2 bases removed from V and 6 bases from J, the gap between germline ends came to 8 bases. Germline V gene data show CDR1 as SGHNT and CDR2 as YYREEE (reference sequence). CDR3 length: 13 amino acids. Written as DNA, the CDR3 is TGTGCCAGCAGCTTTGGGGGCGCCGGGGAGCTGTTTTTT. Translating it yields CASSFGGAGELFF. The full variable domain, its missing parts supplied by reference TRBV5-4 and TRBJ2-2, is ETGVTQSPTHLIKTRGQQVTLRCSSQSGHNTVSWYQQALGQGPQFIFQYYREEENGRGNFPPRFSGLQFPNYSSELNVNALELDDSALYLCASSFGGAGELFFGEGSRLTVL.

The rearrangement uses TRBV19 and TRBJ2-1; 8 positions agree with TRBD2. Germline CDR1 LNHDA, CDR2 SQIVND (reference sequence). The trim removed 5 bases at V and 5 bases at J, leaving 5 bases unmatched. The CDR3 consists of 14 residues. This CDR3 reads CASSSGGLNNEQFF. The CDR3 bases are TGTGCCAGTAGTTCGGGGGGGCTTAACAATGAGCAGTTCTTC.

This chain links TRBV27 with TRBJ1-4; no clear D gene. CDR3 length: 14 residues. CDR1 and CDR2 (germline): MNHEY, SMNVEV (reference sequence). The V end was cut by 6 bases, the J end by 8 bases, with 16 bases between. The CDR3: CASSSRGFEEKLFF. The CDR3 DNA reads TGTGCCAGCAGCTCCCGGGGTTTCGAGGAAAAACTGTTTTTT.

This chain uses TRBV9 with TRBJ1-6; TRBD1 agrees at 9 bases. CDR3 size: 20 residues. V lost 0 bases, J lost 6 bases, and 16 bases stayed unmatched. Germline loops: CDR1 SGDLS, CDR2 YYNGEE. The chain's CDR3 is CASSVEPAGGGGQGNSPLHF. The CDR3 DNA follows: TGTGCCAGCAGCGTAGAACCGGCCGGTGGGGGGGGACAGGGTAATTCACCCCTCCACTTT.

This sequence joins TRBV2 and TRBJ1-5; D gene unclear. Germline V gene sequence: CDR1 SNHLY, CDR2 FYNNEI. This CDR3 region has 15 residues. V shed 2 bases and J shed 0 bases, with 8 bases lying between them. The CDR3 DNA reads as TGTGCCAGCAGTGAATACGGTAATAGCAATCAGCCCCAGCATTTT. Protein product: CASSEYGNSNQPQHF.

The rearrangement links TRBV7-2 to TRBJ2-2, with TRBD1 as a possible D gene (6 bases). Germline assignment: CDR1 SGHTA and CDR2 FQGNSA. The CDR3 is 17 amino acids. Trimming took 4 bases from V and 0 from J, leaving 15 bases between them. The CDR3 is CASSSVGTPANTGELFF. CDR3 sequence (DNA): TGTGCCAGCAGCTCCGTCGGGACACCAGCGAACACCGGGGAGCTGTTTTTT.

CDR3 bases: TGCGCCAGCAGCTTGGGAAGGGCGGGACAGGGGGCTTTCGACATTCAGTACTTC. Protein: CASSLGRAGQGAFDIQYF. The chain has TRBV5-1 and TRBJ2-4; TRBD1 matches 12 bases. V lost 0 bases and J lost 8; bases outside the gene matches: 12. The germline gives CDR1 SGHRS, CDR2 YFSETQ. CDR3 length: 18 amino acids.

This chain connects TRBV12-3 or TRBV12-4 to TRBJ1-5; tentative D call: TRBD1 (5 bases). The CDR3 is made up of 12 amino acids. Trimming stripped 7 bases from V and 8 bases from J, with 12 bases between. Here the CDR3 DNA reads TGTGCCAGCAACGGGGGGATGGAGCCCCAGCATTTT. Translation gives CASNGGMEPQHF.

The chain links TRBV18 to TRBJ2-7; 7 nucleotides align to TRBD1. The CDR3 runs 14 residues. The junction had 2 bases not matched to a gene; V was cut back by 3 bases and J by 0 bases. Germline assignment: CDR1 KGHSH and CDR2 LQKENI. The CDR3 loop is CASSPRDSSYEQYV. CDR3 nucleotide sequence: TGTGCCAGCTCACCCCGGGACAGCTCCTACGAGCAGTACGTC.

This sequence joins TRBV6-1 and TRBJ2-7; 8 bases align to TRBD1. Trimming at V came to 0 bases and at J to 3 bases, leaving 1 base not matched to a gene. The CDR3 has 14 amino acids. From germline, CDR1 is MNHNS and CDR2 SASEGT. CDR3 sequence: CASSEAGTGYEQYV. For the CDR3, the DNA is TGTGCCAGCAGTGAAGCGGGGACAGGCTACGAGCAGTACGTC.

V gene TRBV10-3 combines with J gene TRBJ2-7; 7 bases align to TRBD2. The CDR3 consists of 13 residues. Trimming at V came to 0 bases and at J to 4 bases, leaving 0 bases not matched to a gene. Per the germline V gene, CDR1 is ENHRY and CDR2 is SYGVKD. CDR3 nucleotides: TGTGCCATCAGTGAGTCGGGAGGGTACGAGCAGTACGTC. The encoded protein is CAISESGGYEQYV.

The DNA of the CDR3 is TGTGCCAGCAGAACAAATGGAGGGAGGGCTGAAGCTTTCTTT. It translates to CASRTNGGRAEAFF. The chain joins TRBV2 to TRBJ1-1; D ambiguous. The CDR3 runs to 14 residues. CDR1 is SNHLY and CDR2 is FYNNEI in the germline V gene. V was shortened by 6 bases and J by 6 bases, with 17 bases between the two germline ends.